Presented here are 13 T cell receptor beta chains from one specimen sequenced in a study of long-term antiretroviral therapy in people with HIV. The assay used was immunoSEQ (version v3.0), run at survey level. TCRdb's copy holds only in-frame clones and misses some; the assay was immunoSEQ multiplex PCR. The table lists under 40,000 clones, 80% to 90% of them singletons. The specimen comprised unsorted PBMCs, sampled 2.7 to 2.9 years before starting antiretroviral therapy. The source of these receptors is a woman under 40 with HIV.

This clone was found once. This chain connects TRBV4-2 to TRBJ2-3, with 8 positions matching TRBD2. V trimming: 3 bases; J trimming: 4 bases; junction bases outside the gene matches: 3. This CDR3 has 14 residues. Germline V gene sequence: CDR1 LGHNA, CDR2 YNFKEQ. DNA for the CDR3: TGTGCCAGCAGCCAGACTAGCGTAGCAGATACGCAGTATTTT. Translation gives CASSQTSVADTQYF.

The table lists this clone with a few counts. The V gene is TRBV15, the J gene TRBJ1-6; weak D call: TRBD1 (6 bases). The germline gives CDR1 LNHNV, CDR2 YYDKDF (reference sequence). This CDR3 contains 15 residues. Trimming cost V 3 bases and J 9 bases, with 15 bases left between them. CDR3 loop: CATSRGTPMGSPLHF. For the CDR3, the DNA is TGTGCCACCAGCAGGGGGACACCAATGGGTTCACCCCTCCACTTT. Full variable domain (missing parts from reference TRBV15 and TRBJ1-6): DAMVIQNPRYQVTQFGKPVTLSCSQTLNHNVMYWYQQKSSQAPKLLFHYYDKDFNNEADTPDNFQSRRPNTSFCFLDIRSPGLGDTAMYLCATSRGTPMGSPLHFGNGTRLTVT.

A single count supports this clone. The chain employs TRBV30 and TRBJ1-1; D perhaps matches TRBD1 (5 bases). The CDR3 totals 14 residues. Trimming took 0 bases from V and 1 from J, leaving 9 bases between them. Germline assignment: CDR1 GTSNPN and CDR2 SVGIG (reference sequence). The CDR3 DNA is TGTGCCTGGAGTGTAGGGCAGGGGAACACTGAAGCTTTCTTT. Translating gives CAWSVGQGNTEAFF.

The chain joins TRBV19 to TRBJ1-5, with 8 bases matching TRBD1. V was clipped by 2 bases and J by 2 bases; unmatched bases: 5. CDR1 is LNHDA and CDR2 is SQIVND in the germline V gene (reference sequence). The CDR3 sequence is 16 residues long. The CDR3 coding sequence is TGTGCCAGTAGTATATTCAGGGGGCTGGGCAATCAGCCCCAGCATTTT. This encodes CASSIFRGLGNQPQHF. Based on the CDR3 plus reference TRBV19 and TRBJ1-5, the full variable domain is DGGITQSPKYLFRKEGQNVTLSCEQNLNHDAMYWYRQDPGQGLRLIYYSQIVNDFQKGDIAEGYSVSREKKESFPLTVTSAQKNPTAFYLCASSIFRGLGNQPQHFGDGTRLSIL.

The chain is built from TRBV5-8 and TRBJ1-4, with D uncertain. With 6 bases removed from V and 5 bases from J, the gap between germline ends came to 11 bases. Germline lookup yields CDR1 SGHTS and CDR2 YDEGEE. The CDR3 loop spans 13 amino acids. CDR3 sequence: CASTWIPNEKLFF. CDR3 nucleotides: TGTGCCAGCACGTGGATCCCCAATGAAAAACTGTTTTTT.

This clone appeared once. The chain uses TRBV19 and TRBJ1-1, with 7 bases fitting TRBD1. V was pared by 5 bases and J by 1 base, with 7 bases of the junction left unmatched. The germline gives CDR1 LNHDA, CDR2 SQIVND (reference sequence). This CDR3 is built from 15 residues. The CDR3 loop reads CASSVTQGWNTEAFF. The CDR3 nucleotides read TGTGCCAGTAGTGTTACACAGGGGTGGAACACTGAAGCTTTCTTT.

The rearrangement uses TRBV19 and TRBJ2-2; D gene ambiguous. Germline V gene sequence: CDR1 LNHDA, CDR2 SQIVND (reference sequence). CDR3 length: 13 amino acids. V shed 6 bases and J shed 5 bases, with 10 bases lying between them. The CDR3 coding sequence is TGTGCCAGTAGATTTCCCCTAACCGGGGAGCTGTTTTTT. The encoded protein is CASRFPLTGELFF.

The chain has TRBV6-1 and TRBJ2-4, with 10 bases lining up with TRBD2. The V gene's germline CDR1 is MNHNS and CDR2 SASEGT. The CDR3 has 16 amino acids. With V trimmed by 2 bases and J by 1 base, 2 bases remained unmatched. CDR3 bases: TGTGCCAGCAGTGAATATAGCGGGGGGGCCAAAAACATTCAGTACTTC. Its protein is CASSEYSGGAKNIQYF.

The chain combines TRBV19 with TRBJ1-6; D is perhaps TRBD1 (5 bases). The germline V and J ends were trimmed by 8 bases and 9 bases, with 26 bases remaining between them. The CDR3 loop spans 17 amino acids. Germline CDR1 and CDR2: LNHDA and SQIVND (reference sequence). CDR3 coding DNA: TGTGCCAGTGCTCCTAATCCAGGGTATGGTATGGGTTCACCCCTCCACTTT. It codes for CASAPNPGYGMGSPLHF.

The sample holds one count of this clone. The V call is TRBV25-1, the J call TRBJ2-3, with D unresolved. The CDR3 loop spans 12 amino acids. Germline V gives CDR1 MGHDK, CDR2 SYGVNS. Trimming cost V 4 bases and J 0 bases, with 2 bases left between them. Here the CDR3 reads CASSGSTDTQYF. The DNA of the CDR3 is TGTGCCAGCAGTGGGAGCACAGATACGCAGTATTTT.

V is TRBV19 and J is TRBJ2-1; possibly TRBD1 for D (5 bases). Trimming left V 3 bases short and J 5 bases short, with 8 bases between. Germline loops: CDR1 LNHDA, CDR2 SQIVND (reference sequence). The CDR3 loop spans 13 amino acids. The CDR3 DNA reads TGTGCCAGTAGTATTCAGGGAAACAATGAGCAGTTCTTC. As protein: CASSIQGNNEQFF.

This chain uses TRBV29-1 with TRBJ2-3; D is ambiguous. Germline lookup yields CDR1 SQVTM and CDR2 ANQGSEA. V dropped 6 bases and J dropped 4 bases, with 5 bases sitting between them. The CDR3 loop spans 10 amino acids. CDR3 protein: CSVAPDTQYF. CDR3 nucleotides: TGCAGCGTCGCGCCAGATACGCAGTATTTT.

This clone came up a few times. The rearrangement uses TRBV7-6 and TRBJ2-1; 12 nucleotides align to TRBD2. V was pared by 4 bases and J by 5 bases, with 0 bases of the junction left unmatched. CDR3 length: 14 residues. The germline V gene has CDR1 SGHVS and CDR2 FNYEAQ. CDR3 DNA: TGTGCCAGCAGCTCTAGCGGGGGGGACAATGAGCAGTTCTTC. This codes for CASSSSGGDNEQFF.